Many counts were recorded for the clone carrying this T cell receptor beta chain. Its antigen is currently unknown. This CDR3 is built from 13 residues. Germline CDR1 is SEHNR and CDR2 is FQNEAQ (reference sequence). The junction had 11 bases not matched to a gene; V was cut back by 11 bases and J by 5 bases. The source of the sample is a study of early T cells in non-severe SARS-CoV-2 infection. Study overall: Chains were not paired, and sequencing was done on bulk RNA from unsorted whole blood. Points from the study as a whole: Private and CD4 specificities were missed by VDJdb matching, which favored anti-spike CD8 responses.

Attachment of unique molecular identifiers was made to individual cDNA molecules. One entry per CDR3 protein, called by TCRdb with MiXCR from the 5' RACE reads. The sample has tens of thousands of distinct CDR3 sequences; over 9% are singletons. Sequenced: whole blood. The rearrangement uses TRBV7-9 and TRBJ1-2, with 7 bases aligning to TRBD1. The clonotype originates from an adult who was a healthcare worker with PCR-confirmed SARS-CoV-2 infection or an uninfected control (not recorded which). The CDR3 spells CAGDDRDLYGYTF. DNA of the CDR3: TGTGCCGGGGATGACAGGGATCTTTATGGCTACACCTTC.